These T cell receptor beta chains were read from a single sample in a study of blood T cells in healthy people across ages. Via MiXCR, TCRdb re-called the 5' RACE reads, giving one row per CDR3 protein. Counted here are about 600,000 distinct CDR3 sequences, under 55% occurring once; the ten biggest clones make up around 25%. Material for sequencing was blood. These TCRs come from a man older than 75 in good health. Both conserved end residues are part of each CDR3. The order of the fields is V gene, D gene, J gene, clone size, CDR3 DNA, CDR3 protein. A D gene is named only where the DNA matches it firmly. A clone size is listed for some rows: how often the clone was seen (once, few, many), or a class if it is expanded.

v_gene: TRBV28; d_gene: TRBD1; j_gene: TRBJ1-2; abundance: NA; CDR3nt: TGTGCCAGCAGTGGGACAGGGGATCTTATTCATGGCTACACCTTC; CDR3aa: CASSGTGDLIHGYTF
v_gene: TRBV9; d_gene: TRBD1; j_gene: TRBJ2-3; abundance: NA; CDR3nt: TGTGCCAGCAGCGCGGGACAGGCTGGGTCAGATGCGCAGTATTTT; CDR3aa: CASSAGQAGSDAQYF
v_gene: TRBV2; d_gene: TRBD1; j_gene: TRBJ2-7; abundance: NA; CDR3nt: TGTGCCAGCAGTGAACAGGGGGCTAATTACGAGCAGTACTTC; CDR3aa: CASSEQGANYEQYF
v_gene: TRBV29-1; d_gene: NA; j_gene: TRBJ2-5; abundance: few; CDR3nt: TGCAGCGTAGGACTGGCCCTACAAGAGACCCAGTACTTC; CDR3aa: CSVGLALQETQYF
v_gene: TRBV5-1; d_gene: TRBD2; j_gene: TRBJ2-1; abundance: NA; CDR3nt: TGCGCCAGCAGCGATTGGACTAGCGGGGGCGTTTTTGGGCAGTTCTTC; CDR3aa: CASSDWTSGGVFGQFF
v_gene: TRBV29-1; d_gene: TRBD1; j_gene: TRBJ2-7; abundance: once; CDR3nt: TGCGGCGTCGGGACAGGTGAACCCTACGAGCAGTACTTC; CDR3aa: CGVGTGEPYEQYF
v_gene: TRBV20-1; d_gene: NA; j_gene: TRBJ1-2; abundance: NA; CDR3nt: TGCAGTGCCCACGGGGCTGAACCTAACTATGGCTACACCTTC; CDR3aa: CSAHGAEPNYGYTF
v_gene: TRBV20-1; d_gene: TRBD2; j_gene: TRBJ2-5; abundance: few; CDR3nt: TGCAGTGCTAGAGGGGCTAGCGGACTTCAAGAGACCCAGTACTTC; CDR3aa: CSARGASGLQETQYF
v_gene: TRBV6-2/TRBV6-3; d_gene: NA; j_gene: TRBJ2-7; abundance: few; CDR3nt: TGTGCCAGCAGTTACCAGGCAGGGGTTGTCGAGCAGTACTTC; CDR3aa: CASSYQAGVVEQYF
v_gene: TRBV7-2; d_gene: NA; j_gene: TRBJ2-7; abundance: NA; CDR3nt: TGTGCCAGCAGCTTAGCTGTAGCAACCCCCTACGAGCAGTACTTC; CDR3aa: CASSLAVATPYEQYF
v_gene: TRBV5-1; d_gene: TRBD2; j_gene: TRBJ2-3; abundance: NA; CDR3nt: TGCGCCAGCAGCTTGTCACTAGCGGGAGATACGCAGTATTTT; CDR3aa: CASSLSLAGDTQYF
v_gene: TRBV7-3; d_gene: NA; j_gene: TRBJ1-1; abundance: NA; CDR3nt: TGTGCCAGCAGCTCCGCAGGTACAGGGTACACTGAAGCTTTCTTT; CDR3aa: CASSSAGTGYTEAFF
v_gene: TRBV29-1; d_gene: NA; j_gene: TRBJ2-1; abundance: NA; CDR3nt: TGCAGCGTTGAAGATCGAGACCCCCCCTACAATGAGCAGTTCTTC; CDR3aa: CSVEDRDPPYNEQFF
v_gene: TRBV5-1; d_gene: TRBD2; j_gene: TRBJ2-1; abundance: few; CDR3nt: TGCGCCAGCACTGGGGAGGGGACGTACAATGAGCAGTTCTTC; CDR3aa: CASTGEGTYNEQFF
v_gene: TRBV4-2; d_gene: NA; j_gene: TRBJ1-2; abundance: NA; CDR3nt: TGTGCCAGCAGCCAAGATTGGACAGATGGCTACACCTTC; CDR3aa: CASSQDWTDGYTF
v_gene: TRBV7-2; d_gene: NA; j_gene: TRBJ2-3; abundance: NA; CDR3nt: TGTGCCAGCAGCCCCCCTCTGAGCAGGGCGACCAAAGATACGCAGTATTTT; CDR3aa: CASSPPLSRATKDTQYF
v_gene: TRBV6-5; d_gene: NA; j_gene: TRBJ1-2; abundance: NA; CDR3nt: TGTGCCAGCAGTTACGACGTTGGTACTAACTATGGCTACACCTTC; CDR3aa: CASSYDVGTNYGYTF